Below, 22 T cell receptor beta chains from the same sample are listed, as sequenced in a study of blood T cell repertoires in COVID-19. Generated by immunoSEQ multiplex PCR, the TCRdb table keeps only in-frame clones and is missing some. The sample lists roughly 230,000 clones; more than 75% were seen once. Sequencing input: peripheral blood. The origin of the receptors is a man in his forties with acute or convalescent COVID-19.

The chain joins TRBV9 to TRBJ1-3; TRBD1 is a possible D gene (5 bases). The V and J ends lost 2 bases and 2 bases respectively, with 11 bases between them. CDR3 size: 15 residues. Germline V gene lookup returns CDR1 SGDLS and CDR2 YYNGEE. The CDR3 region has the DNA TGTGCCAGCAGCGTCTCGTGGGGGGCTGGAAACACCATATATTTT. It yields the protein CASSVSWGAGNTIYF.

The J gene is TRBJ1-2, the V gene TRBV7-2, with 7 bases matching TRBD1. Germline V gene sequence: CDR1 SGHTA, CDR2 FQGNSA. With 4 bases clipped from V and 5 bases from J, the junction kept 4 bases outside the gene matches. This CDR3 has 13 amino acids. The CDR3 nucleotides are TGTGCCAGCAGCTCGGACAGGAGATATGGCTACACCTTC. Its translation: CASSSDRRYGYTF.

Concerning this clone: Other nucleotide sequences from this sample produce the same CDR3. The chain recombines TRBV5-4 with TRBJ2-5, with 7 nucleotides matching TRBD2. Per germline, CDR1 SGHNT and CDR2 YYREEE (reference sequence). With V trimmed by 4 bases and J by 2 bases, 8 bases remained unmatched. This CDR3 is 15 amino acids long. The CDR3 loop reads CASSPGGTTQETQYF. For the CDR3, the DNA is TGTGCCAGCAGCCCGGGCGGGACTACTCAAGAGACCCAGTACTTC.

A few counts support this clone. Written as DNA, the CDR3 is TGTGCCAGCAGCGTTACAGGGCGCTATGGCTACACCTTC. Its translation is CASSVTGRYGYTF. The V and J genes are TRBV9 and TRBJ1-2; tentative D call: TRBD1 (6 bases). Trimming pared 2 bases from V and 4 bases from J, leaving 9 bases between. The CDR3 totals 13 residues. Germline V CDR1 and CDR2: SGDLS, YYNGEE. Variable domain in full (rest from reference TRBV9 and TRBJ1-2): DSGVTQTPKHLITATGQRVTLRCSPRSGDLSVYWYQQSLDQGLQFLIQYYNGEERAKGNILERFSAQQFPDLHSELNLSSLELGDSALYFCASSVTGRYGYTFGSGTRLTVV.

Only one count was recorded for this clone. The rearrangement uses TRBV28 and TRBJ1-2; 11 nucleotides align to TRBD1. The CDR3 contains 20 residues. CDR1 and CDR2 (germline): MDHEN, SYDVKM. With V trimmed by 5 bases and J by 2 bases, 19 bases remained unmatched. The DNA for the CDR3 is TGTGCCAGCAGTCCATGGACAGGGGGCGGCCCTACCGCCCCGAACTATGGCTACACCTTC. It yields the protein CASSPWTGGGPTAPNYGYTF.

V gene TRBV11-2 combines with J gene TRBJ1-1, with TRBD1 identical over 10 bases. Germline-derived CDR1 and CDR2 are SGHAT and FQNNGV. The CDR3 runs to 17 residues. V lost 0 bases, J lost 0 bases, and 4 bases stayed unmatched. The CDR3 DNA reads as TGTGCCAGCAGCTTAGATCTAGACAGGGGGCTGAACACTGAAGCTTTCTTT. Translation: CASSLDLDRGLNTEAFF.

The rearrangement links TRBV6-6 to TRBJ2-7, with D possibly TRBD1 on 5 matching bases. Per germline, CDR1 MNHNY and CDR2 SVGAGI (reference sequence). V was pared by 2 bases and J by 4 bases, with 12 bases between. This CDR3 has 14 residues. CDR3 DNA sequence: TGTGCCAGCAGTTACAACAGGAGCCCTTACGAGCAGTACTTC. Protein: CASSYNRSPYEQYF.

This clone appeared a few times. The chain links TRBV15 to TRBJ2-7, with 8 bases that match TRBD1. Unmatched junction bases numbered 7, after V lost 0 bases and J lost 6 bases. The CDR3 sequence is 15 residues long. CDR1 LNHNV and CDR2 YYDKDF come from the germline V gene (reference sequence). CDR3 sequence (DNA): TGTGCCACCAGCAGAGACAGGGGGCGCTTCTCCGAGCAGTACTTC. Its translation is CATSRDRGRFSEQYF.

This clone was found once. The V gene is TRBV30, the J gene TRBJ1-2; D is possibly TRBD1 (6 bases). V was clipped by 0 bases and J by 8 bases, with 25 bases between them. The CDR3 spans 17 residues. Germline values: CDR1 GTSNPN, CDR2 SVGIG (reference sequence). CDR3 protein: CAWSVLGAGQPLGGYTF. CDR3 bases: TGTGCCTGGAGTGTCCTCGGAGCCGGACAGCCGTTAGGAGGCTACACCTTC.

The chain links TRBV5-1 to TRBJ1-2; 9 bases align to TRBD1. Germline-derived CDR1 and CDR2 are SGHRS and YFSETQ. CDR3 size: 15 residues. V lost 0 bases and J lost 6; bases outside the gene matches: 6. The CDR3 protein is CASSLGDRDIHGYTF. As DNA, the CDR3 is TGCGCCAGCAGCTTGGGGGACAGGGATATACATGGCTACACCTTC.

This clone occurred once. V gene TRBV5-1 combines with J gene TRBJ2-7, with 10 nucleotides matching TRBD2. The V segment lost 2 bases and the J segment 0 bases; nucleotides outside the gene matches: 11. Germline V gene sequence: CDR1 SGHRS, CDR2 YFSETQ. CDR3 length equals 18 residues. DNA of the CDR3: TGCGCCAGCAGCTTTGGCGCTAGCGGGGGCCCGAGCTCCTACGAGCAGTACTTC. It encodes CASSFGASGGPSSYEQYF.

The J gene is TRBJ2-1, the V gene TRBV27, with 9 positions matching TRBD1. The CDR3 is 14 residues long. Germline values: CDR1 MNHEY, CDR2 SMNVEV (reference sequence). V shed 4 bases and J 6 bases; nucleotides not matched to a gene: 4. The CDR3 loop reads CASSWTGAGNEQFF. The CDR3 DNA is TGTGCCAGCAGTTGGACAGGGGCCGGCAATGAGCAGTTCTTC.

This sequence joins TRBV15 and TRBJ1-3; no clear D gene. Per the germline V gene, CDR1 is LNHNV and CDR2 is YYDKDF (reference sequence). Trimming took 0 bases from V and 4 from J, leaving 10 bases between them. This CDR3 has 15 amino acids. The DNA of the CDR3 is TGTGCCACCAGCAGAGACGTCTTTCGGGGAAACACCATATATTTT. Protein product: CATSRDVFRGNTIYF.

Only one count was recorded for this clone. The chain carries TRBV5-1 and TRBJ1-1; the D gene is possibly TRBD1 (6 bases). In germline, CDR1 is SGHRS, CDR2 YFSETQ. The ends were cut back, 3 bases at V and 0 bases at J, with 12 bases in the middle. This CDR3 is built from 15 residues. CDR3: CASSSADRMNTEAFF. The CDR3 DNA reads as TGCGCCAGCAGCTCGGCCGACAGGATGAACACTGAAGCTTTCTTT.

The V and J genes are TRBV7-9 and TRBJ2-1; unclear D gene. Trimming took 4 bases from V and 7 from J, leaving 17 bases between them. This CDR3 has 15 amino acids. Germline V gene sequence: CDR1 SEHNR, CDR2 FQNEAQ (reference sequence). Here the CDR3 reads CASSSPRSFGNEQFF. The CDR3 bases are TGTGCCAGCAGCTCCCCCCGGTCTTTCGGGAATGAGCAGTTCTTC.

The J gene is TRBJ1-2, the V gene TRBV18; a possible D gene is TRBD1 (6 bases). The V gene's germline CDR1 is KGHSH and CDR2 LQKENI. The CDR3 consists of 13 residues. V lost 8 bases, J lost 3 bases, and 13 bases lay in between. The CDR3 here is CASAQGKDYGYTF. The CDR3 coding sequence is TGTGCCAGCGCGCAGGGGAAGGACTATGGCTACACCTTC. Looking up the rest from reference TRBV18 and TRBJ1-2 gives the full variable domain: NAGVMQNPRHLVRRRGQEARLRCSPMKGHSHVYWYRQLPEEGLKFMVYLQKENIIDESGMPKERFSAEFPKEGPSILRIQQVVRGDSAAYFCASAQGKDYGYTFGSGTRLTVV.

This clone has a single count. The chain joins TRBV2 to TRBJ2-7, with D perhaps matching TRBD1 (6 bases). Germline-derived CDR1 and CDR2 are SNHLY and FYNNEI. The CDR3 is made up of 15 amino acids. The V gene lost 3 bases and the J gene lost 2 bases, with 14 bases spanning the gap. CDR3 DNA sequence: TGTGCCAGCAGTGATGGGGGCAAGGCCACCTACGAGCAGTACTTC. Protein product: CASSDGGKATYEQYF.

The chain employs TRBV19 and TRBJ2-5; TRBD1 matches at 9 bases. V was clipped by 5 bases and J by 1 base; unmatched bases: 2. This CDR3 region has 14 residues. The V gene's germline CDR1 is LNHDA and CDR2 SQIVND (reference sequence). The CDR3 sequence is CASSRTGVQETQYF. The CDR3 bases are TGTGCCAGTAGTCGGACAGGGGTCCAAGAGACCCAGTACTTC.

This clone appeared once. The V call is TRBV7-2, the J call TRBJ2-7; 14 bases agree with TRBD2. V was pared by 5 bases and J by 0 bases, with 12 bases of the junction left unmatched. The CDR3 has 19 residues. Germline V gene lookup returns CDR1 SGHTA and CDR2 FQGNSA. The chain's CDR3 is CASSIWTSGGSSSSYEQYF. CDR3 DNA: TGTGCCAGCAGCATTTGGACTAGCGGGGGGTCTTCGAGCTCCTACGAGCAGTACTTC.

V gene TRBV6-5 combines with J gene TRBJ1-1, with D hard to call. The CDR3 runs 14 residues. V lost 6 bases and J lost 1, with 12 bases in between. Germline V CDR1 and CDR2: MNHEY, SVGAGI. The CDR3 region has the DNA TGTGCCAGCAGAGACATCAACAGGAACACTGAAGCTTTCTTT. This sequence encodes CASRDINRNTEAFF.

The rearrangement joins TRBV5-4 to TRBJ1-5, with unresolved D. In germline, CDR1 is SGHNT, CDR2 YYREEE (reference sequence). This CDR3 spans 15 amino acids. Trimming removed 0 bases at V and 1 base at J, with 8 bases between. CDR3 in DNA: TGTGCCAGCAGCTTGGGAGCGGGCAGCAATCAGCCCCAGCATTTT. This gives the protein CASSLGAGSNQPQHF.

V and J are TRBV4-2 and TRBJ2-3, with 8 bases matching TRBD2. V lost 0 bases to trimming and J lost 6 bases; unmatched junction nucleotides: 2. The CDR3 totals 14 residues. The germline V gene has CDR1 LGHNA and CDR2 YNFKEQ. The CDR3 DNA follows: TGTGCCAGCAGCCAAGAAGCTAGCGGGGATACGCAGTATTTT. Protein: CASSQEASGDTQYF.